Presented here are 29 T cell receptor beta chains from one specimen sequenced in a study of breast tumors, draining lymph nodes, adjacent tissues (dated by TCRdb to the mid-2010s). Libraries were constructed by multiplex PCR. The run used an Illumina HiSeq 2000. TCRdb reprocessing: public reads trimmed at Q25 with fastp, clones called with MiXCR, in-frame beta chains kept. All rows with the same CDR3 protein become a single entry with the most common DNA and genes. For this sample the table gives around 140,000 distinct CDR3 sequences, of which under 25% were detected only once. The ten largest clones capture 2.6% of the sample. The lymph node samples were taken from the axillary draining lymph nodes of breast cancer patients. Sequences were obtained from axillary lymph node tissue. These receptors originate from a female donor with breast cancer. Some clones in this sample may be carry-over from other donors' samples.

This clonotype was counted between two and nine times. The chain links TRBV28 to TRBJ1-4; maybe TRBD1 (5 bases). This CDR3 has 15 residues. Germline CDR1 reads MDHEN; CDR2 reads SYDVKM. Trimming cost V 6 bases and J 4 bases, with 15 bases left between them. The CDR3 DNA follows: TGTGCCAGCAGGGAAGGGACGGAAGATAATGAAAAACTGTTTTTT. Translation: CASREGTEDNEKLFF.

In its sample, this clonotype was seen many times. V is TRBV20-1 and J is TRBJ2-3; TRBD2 matches 11 bases. CDR3 length equals 15 residues. Germline V gene lookup returns CDR1 DFQATT and CDR2 SNEGSKA (reference sequence). J was trimmed by 4 bases and V by 3 bases; bases with no gene match: 6. The CDR3 spells CSASPSGRFSDTQYF. CDR3 DNA: TGCAGTGCTAGCCCTAGCGGGAGGTTTTCAGATACGCAGTATTTT.

In the case of this clonotype: This may be a read error, as it is one base from a much larger clone. This chain uses TRBV20-1 with TRBJ2-1; 7 bases line up with TRBD2. Germline lookup yields CDR1 DFQATT and CDR2 SNEGSKA (reference sequence). This CDR3 has 15 amino acids. The CDR3 DNA is TGCAGTGCTAGAGATATGGGACTACCATACAATGAGCAGCTCTTC. Translation gives CSARDMGLPYNEQLF.

The table lists this clonotype with many counts. The genes are TRBV18 and TRBJ2-7; possible D gene TRBD1, 6 bases. Trimming left V 2 bases short and J 5 bases short, with 7 bases between. The CDR3 runs 12 residues. Germline CDR1 reads KGHSH; CDR2 reads LQKENI. As DNA, the CDR3 is TGTGCCAGCTCACCAGGGGGCGACGAGCAGTACTTC. Protein sequence: CASSPGGDEQYF. The full variable domain, in which reference TRBV18 and TRBJ2-7 provide the parts outside the CDR3, is NAGVMQNPRHLVRRRGQEARLRCSPMKGHSHVYWYRQLPEEGLKFMVYLQKENIIDESGMPKERFSAEFPKEGPSILRIQQVVRGDSAAYFCASSPGGDEQYFGPGTRLTVT.

This clonotype was observed many times. The J gene is TRBJ1-5, the V gene TRBV5-8; TRBD1 agrees at 7 bases. The trim removed 4 bases at V and 9 bases at J, leaving 10 bases unmatched. Looked up from germline, CDR1 is SGHTS and CDR2 is YDEGEE. The CDR3 sequence is 14 residues long. CDR3 DNA sequence: TGTGCCAGCAGCGCTCCAGGGGGGCTTGGGCCCCAGCATTTT. Translation: CASSAPGGLGPQHF.

This clonotype has ten or more counts. J is TRBJ2-1 and V is TRBV20-1; D perhaps matches TRBD1 (6 bases). Germline CDR1 is DFQATT and CDR2 is SNEGSKA (reference sequence). CDR3 length: 16 amino acids. Trimming shortened V by 1 base and J by 4 bases, and 17 bases separated the two germline ends. CDR3 amino acids: CSARVFKADSYNEQFF. CDR3 DNA: TGCAGTGCTAGAGTCTTCAAAGCGGACAGTTACAATGAGCAGTTCTTC.

This clonotype has ten or more counts. The chain is built from TRBV14 and TRBJ2-5; D gene unclear. The CDR3 is 13 residues long. Germline V gene sequence: CDR1 SGHDN, CDR2 FVKESK. V gave up 5 bases and J gave up 0 bases, with 7 bases separating them. The CDR3 sequence is CASSRAYQETQYF. DNA of the CDR3: TGTGCCAGCAGCAGGGCGTACCAAGAGACCCAGTACTTC.

This clonotype occurred many times. The chain recombines TRBV3-1 with TRBJ2-2, with D unresolved. CDR3 length: 11 amino acids. With 1 base removed from V and 7 bases from J, the gap between germline ends came to 1 base. Per the germline V gene, CDR1 is LGHDT and CDR2 is YNNKEL (reference sequence). The CDR3 DNA sequence: TGTGCCAGCAGCCAAGGCGGGGAGCTGTTTTTT. This sequence encodes CASSQGGELFF. Supplemented by reference TRBV3-1 and TRBJ2-2, the full variable domain reads DTAVSQTPKYLVTQMGNDKSIKCEQNLGHDTMYWYKQDSKKFLKIMFSYNNKELIINETVPNRFSPKSPDKAHLNLHINSLELGDSAVYFCASSQGGELFFGEGSRLTVL.

This clonotype has at least ten counts. V gene TRBV19 combines with J gene TRBJ2-3, with 7 bases identical to TRBD1. Germline lookup yields CDR1 LNHDA and CDR2 SQIVND (reference sequence). CDR3 length: 15 residues. V trimming: 7 bases; J trimming: 0 bases; junction bases outside the gene matches: 7. The CDR3 bases are TGTGCCAGTAATGCCGGGACAGCGAGCACAGATACGCAGTATTTT. Translation: CASNAGTASTDTQYF.

This clonotype was detected ten times or more. The CDR3 coding sequence is TGTGCCAGCAGCGGAGACAGGGAAGAGACCCAGTACTTC. Its translation: CASSGDREETQYF. The V gene is TRBV7-3, the J gene TRBJ2-5; 7 bases align to TRBD1. The V and J ends lost 5 bases and 3 bases, in that order; junction bases with no gene match: 3. Germline CDR1 reads SGHTA; CDR2 reads FQGTGA. CDR3 length: 13 amino acids. Combining the CDR3 with reference TRBV7-3 and TRBJ2-5 gives the whole variable domain GAGVSQTPSNKVTEKGKYVELRCDPISGHTALYWYRQSLGQGPEFLIYFQGTGAADDSGLPNDRFFAVRPEGSVSTLKIQRTERGDSAVYLCASSGDREETQYFGPGTRLLVL.

In its sample, this clonotype was seen many times. The chain combines TRBV29-1 with TRBJ2-3; 7 bases agree with TRBD2. The CDR3 covers 17 residues. Germline-derived CDR1 and CDR2 are SQVTM and ANQGSEA. V dropped 1 base and J dropped 0; count of bases not matched to a gene: 10. DNA for the CDR3: TGCAGCGTTGAAGGCGGGGGAGGGAGGTTTAGCACAGATACGCAGTATTTT. Translated: CSVEGGGGRFSTDTQYF.

The table lists this clonotype with many counts. CDR3 sequence (DNA): TGTGCCAGCAGCTTTCTAGCGGGACTGTCGGCAGATACGCAGTATTTT. This codes for CASSFLAGLSADTQYF. The chain couples TRBV9 to TRBJ2-3, with 9 bases identical to TRBD2. Germline CDR1 and CDR2: SGDLS and YYNGEE. CDR3 length: 16 amino acids. The junction had 10 bases not matched to a gene; V was cut back by 4 bases and J by 4 bases.

A single count supports this clonotype. This could be a read error, since a much larger clone is one nucleotide away. This chain uses TRBV12-3 or TRBV12-4 with TRBJ2-1; TRBD2 matches at 7 bases. CDR3 length equals 16 residues. J gave up 3 bases and V 4 bases, and 9 bases lay outside the gene matches. The CDR3 reads CASSWGGGGDYNEQFF. As DNA, the CDR3 is TGTGCCAGCAGTTGGGGCGGCGGGGGAGACTACAATGAGCAGTTCTTC.

The CDR3 coding sequence is TGTGCCAGCGGGATGGAACCCACCGGGGAGCTGTTTTTT. It codes for CASGMEPTGELFF. This chain links TRBV6-6 with TRBJ2-2, with D uncertain. CDR3 length equals 13 residues. Trimming shortened V by 8 bases and J by 4 bases, and 11 bases separated the two germline ends. Germline loops: CDR1 MNHNY, CDR2 SVGAGI (reference sequence).

This clonotype was detected ten times or more. This chain links TRBV29-1 with TRBJ1-3; a weak D match, TRBD1 (6 bases). Trimming stripped 0 bases from V and 0 bases from J, with 12 bases between. From germline, CDR1 is SQVTM and CDR2 ANQGSEA. CDR3 size: 16 residues. CDR3 nucleotides: TGCAGCGTTGAAGATCGGCAGGGGAACTCTGGAAACACCATATATTTT. Translating gives CSVEDRQGNSGNTIYF.

This clonotype appeared many times. The CDR3 protein is CATTLGREQYF. CDR3 DNA sequence: TGTGCCACGACCCTAGGGCGGGAGCAGTACTTC. This chain joins TRBV10-3 and TRBJ2-7, with unresolved D. From germline, CDR1 is ENHRY and CDR2 SYGVKD. This CDR3 spans 11 amino acids. Deletions cut 10 bases from V and 7 bases from J, with 14 bases between.

As to this clonotype: A much larger clone lies one base from this, so it may be a read error. CDR3 residues: CASSYLGNYERYF. The CDR3 DNA is TGTGCCAGCAGTTACCTGGGAAACTACGAGCGGTACTTC. V usage is TRBV6-2 or TRBV6-3 and J usage is TRBJ2-7; no definite D call. There are 13 residues in the CDR3. Germline CDR1 and CDR2: MNHEY and SVGEGT.

As regards this clonotype: One base away lies a much larger clone, so this may be a sequencing read error. This sequence joins TRBV15 and TRBJ2-5; D gene uncertain. With 0 bases removed from V and 1 base from J, the gap between germline ends came to 9 bases. CDR3 size: 15 residues. Germline lookup yields CDR1 LNHNV and CDR2 YYDKDF (reference sequence). The CDR3: CATSRDPGPQETQYF. The CDR3 DNA sequence: TGTGCCACCAGCAGAGATCCTGGCCCCCAAGAGACCCAGTACTTC.

Regarding this clonotype: The conserved phenylalanine or tryptophan normally closing the CDR3 is absent here, so this likely arose from a read error. The chain employs TRBV24-1 and TRBJ1-5; TRBD1 matches at 7 bases. After removal of 6 bases from V and 9 bases from J, the junction contained 10 bases not matched to a gene. In germline, CDR1 is KGHDR, CDR2 SFDVKD. CDR3 length: 14 amino acids. CDR3 amino acids: CATSNTRGGSPQHV. As DNA, the CDR3 is TGTGCCACCAGTAATACCAGGGGGGGTTCGCCCCAGCATGTT.

There are many counts of this clonotype. The chain links TRBV20-1 to TRBJ2-5; D tentatively fits TRBD1 or TRBD2 (5 bases each). Trimming left V 6 bases short and J 4 bases short, with 21 bases between. CDR1 DFQATT and CDR2 SNEGSKA come from the germline V gene (reference sequence). The CDR3 has 15 residues. This chain's CDR3 is CSAFLGGGEGETQYF. CDR3 DNA: TGCAGTGCCTTTCTGGGTGGGGGTGAGGGAGAGACCCAGTACTTC.

In its sample, this clonotype was seen many times. The chain recombines TRBV18 with TRBJ1-2, with TRBD1 matching 9 bases. Germline CDR1 KGHSH, CDR2 LQKENI. The CDR3 covers 16 residues. The J segment lost 6 bases and the V segment lost 4 bases, leaving 12 bases of the junction unmatched. CDR3 nucleotides: TGTGCCAGCTCACAAACCTCCTGGGACAGGGAGGATGGCTACACCTTC. Amino acid sequence: CASSQTSWDREDGYTF.

In the case of this clonotype: A much larger clonotype is one base distant, so this may be a read error. The chain combines TRBV6-2 or TRBV6-3 with TRBJ2-7; 10 nucleotides agree with TRBD1. The V and J ends lost 2 bases and 5 bases, in that order; junction bases with no gene match: 3. Germline loops: CDR1 MNHEY, CDR2 SVGEGT. This CDR3 has 14 residues. The CDR3 DNA sequence: TGTGCCAGCAGTTACGGGACAGGGGCTGACGAGCAGTACTTC. Its protein is CASSYGTGADEQYF.

This clonotype has ten or more counts. The rearrangement uses TRBV5-1 and TRBJ2-1; D perhaps matches TRBD2 (6 bases). Germline V gene sequence: CDR1 SGHRS, CDR2 YFSETQ. The V end lost 0 bases, the J end lost 0 bases, and 10 bases lay between the germline ends. The CDR3 contains 16 residues. This chain's CDR3 is CASSLAGTFSYNEQFF. CDR3 DNA: TGCGCCAGCAGCTTGGCTGGGACTTTCTCCTACAATGAGCAGTTCTTC.

This clonotype was counted at least ten times. The rearrangement links TRBV2 to TRBJ2-3; 11 bases map to TRBD2. With V trimmed by 1 base and J by 6 bases, 6 bases remained unmatched. CDR1 and CDR2 (germline): SNHLY, FYNNEI. The CDR3 totals 16 residues. The CDR3 is CASSEDRLAGSDTQYF. The DNA of the CDR3 is TGTGCCAGCAGTGAAGACCGACTAGCGGGGTCGGATACGCAGTATTTT.

The chain uses TRBV10-3 and TRBJ2-3; 11 bases line up with TRBD2. J gave up 1 base and V 5 bases, and 2 bases lay outside the gene matches. The germline gives CDR1 ENHRY, CDR2 SYGVKD. The CDR3 length is 15 residues. The CDR3 protein is CAISYSGRGTDTQYF. Written as DNA, the CDR3 is TGTGCCATCAGTTATAGCGGGAGGGGCACAGATACGCAGTATTTT.

This sequence joins TRBV6-4 and TRBJ2-1; 11 nucleotides match TRBD2. J gave up 5 bases and V 10 bases, and 10 bases lay outside the gene matches. Germline values: CDR1 MRHNA, CDR2 SNTAGT. CDR3 size: 15 residues. The CDR3 here is CATSGGTSGNNEQFF. DNA of the CDR3: TGTGCCACCTCGGGAGGGACTAGCGGAAACAATGAGCAGTTCTTC.

The sample holds many counts of this clonotype. The chain uses TRBV7-2 and TRBJ2-2; D ambiguous. Trimming cost V 1 base and J 0 bases, with 6 bases left between them. This CDR3 region has 15 residues. Germline V gene lookup returns CDR1 SGHTA and CDR2 FQGNSA. The CDR3 DNA reads as TGTGCCAGCAGCTTAGGACAAGCGAACACCGGGGAGCTGTTTTTT. This encodes CASSLGQANTGELFF.

This clonotype has ten or more counts. The chain combines TRBV7-9 with TRBJ2-2, with D unresolved. The germline CDR1 and CDR2 sequences are SEHNR and FQNEAQ (reference sequence). The V and J ends lost 8 bases and 0 bases respectively, with 10 bases between them. CDR3 size: 14 residues. Here the CDR3 DNA reads TGTGCCAGCGTTTTCCTGACGAACACCGGGGAGCTGTTTTTT. This sequence encodes CASVFLTNTGELFF.

CDR3 residues: CSAFAATKNIQYF. The CDR3, as DNA: TGCAGTGCTTTTGCGGCTACCAAAAACATTCAGTACTTC. The rearrangement joins TRBV20-1 to TRBJ2-4, with no clear D. Deletions cut 5 bases from V and 2 bases from J, with 10 bases between. The CDR3 totals 13 residues. CDR1 is DFQATT and CDR2 is SNEGSKA in the germline V gene (reference sequence).